Listed here are 21 T cell receptor beta chains from one sample, sequenced in a study of T cells in Graves' hyperthyroidism and ophthalmopathy. It was RNA transcripts that yielded the amplified TCR beta CDR3 regions. TCR CDR3 regions were first amplified by RT-PCR with HTBI primers. Each CDR3 protein is one row after TCRdb ran MiXCR on the multiplex PCR reads. The sample consists of roughly 350,000 distinct CDR3 sequences, 13% to 15% of them appearing once. The specimen sequenced was blood. Receptors were obtained from a woman aged 30 to 39 with Graves' ophthalmopathy.

This clonotype was picked up many times. The V and J genes are TRBV4-1 and TRBJ2-5; the match to TRBD1 covers 9 bases. Germline V CDR1 and CDR2: MGHRA, YSYEKL. Trimming at V came to 3 bases and at J to 3 bases, leaving 5 bases not matched to a gene. The CDR3 is 15 amino acids. CDR3 DNA sequence: TGCGCCAGCAGCCATACAGGGGGCTGGGAAGAGACCCAGTACTTC. Residues: CASSHTGGWEETQYF.

This clonotype has ten or more counts. The chain couples TRBV5-1 to TRBJ2-1; TRBD1 agrees at 8 bases. Per germline, CDR1 SGHRS and CDR2 YFSETQ. After removal of 4 bases from V and 13 bases from J, the junction contained 13 bases not matched to a gene. The CDR3 is 14 residues long. The CDR3 coding sequence is TGCGCCAGCAGCACCTCCGGGACAGGCGACCCCCAGTTCTTC. Translated, it gives CASSTSGTGDPQFF.

This clonotype appeared a few times. A read error may be the cause here, since a much bigger clone is one base away. This chain joins TRBV5-1 and TRBJ2-1, with a weak D call TRBD2 (5 bases). Germline V lookup: CDR1 SGHRS, CDR2 YFSETQ. This CDR3 is built from 16 residues. V was pared by 1 base and J by 2 bases, with 13 bases between. The CDR3: CASSLTRGRAYNEQFF. CDR3 DNA sequence: TGCGCCAGCAGCTTGACCAGAGGGCGAGCCTACAATGAGCAGTTCTTC. Filled out from reference TRBV5-1 and TRBJ2-1, the complete variable domain reads KAGVTQTPRYLIKTRGQQVTLSCSPISGHRSVSWYQQTPGQGLQFLFEYFSETQRNKGNFPGRFSGRQFSNSRSEMNVSTLELGDSALYLCASSLTRGRAYNEQFFGPGTRLTVL.

This clonotype was counted at least ten times. DNA for the CDR3: TGTGCCTGGAGGCCCGGGACAGTGGGGAGTGGCTACACCTTC. Translated, it gives CAWRPGTVGSGYTF. The J gene is TRBJ1-2, the V gene TRBV30, with 7 bases aligning to TRBD1. CDR1 GTSNPN and CDR2 SVGIG come from the germline V gene (reference sequence). CDR3 length: 14 amino acids. With 3 bases clipped from V and 7 bases from J, the junction kept 11 bases outside the gene matches.

This clonotype was observed a few times. The chain uses TRBV11-3 and TRBJ2-2, with D tentatively TRBD1 (5 bases). The CDR3 is made up of 15 amino acids. V lost 1 base and J lost 2, with 8 bases in between. Germline CDR1 SGHNT, CDR2 YENEEA. The CDR3 sequence is CASSLVQANTGELFF. CDR3 nucleotides: TGTGCCAGCAGCTTAGTACAGGCCAACACCGGGGAGCTGTTTTTT.

This clonotype has a count of ten or more. The chain recombines TRBV6-6 with TRBJ2-1; D is unresolved. The ends were cut back, 2 bases at V and 6 bases at J, with 8 bases in the middle. CDR1 MNHNY and CDR2 SVGAGI come from the germline V gene (reference sequence). This CDR3 region has 13 residues. The DNA of the CDR3 is TGTGCCAGCAGTTACGGCAGAGGCAATGAGCAGTTCTTC. The encoded protein is CASSYGRGNEQFF.

This clonotype was detected ten times or more. The V gene is TRBV11-2, the J gene TRBJ2-1; maybe TRBD2 (6 bases). V lost 3 bases, J lost 6 bases, and 9 bases lay in between. Germline CDR1 is SGHAT and CDR2 is FQNNGV. CDR3 size: 13 residues. This chain's CDR3 is CASSFGGGNEQFF. DNA for the CDR3: TGTGCCAGCAGCTTCGGGGGAGGCAATGAGCAGTTCTTC. Supplemented by reference TRBV11-2 and TRBJ2-1, the full variable domain reads EAGVAQSPRYKIIEKRQSVAFWCNPISGHATLYWYQQILGQGPKLLIQFQNNGVVDDSQLPKDRFSAERLKGVDSTLKIQPAKLEDSAVYLCASSFGGGNEQFFGPGTRLTVL.

This clonotype occurred many times. This chain joins TRBV5-6 and TRBJ2-2, with D perhaps TRBD1 (5 bases). V was cut by 4 bases and J by 4 bases, with 17 bases left in between. Germline V lookup: CDR1 SGHDT, CDR2 YYEEEE. The CDR3 is 16 amino acids. CDR3 nucleotide sequence: TGTGCCAGCAGCCCAAGGTTGGGGCTCCGCACCGGGGAGCTGTTTTTT. It specifies CASSPRLGLRTGELFF.

Ten or more counts support this clonotype. J is TRBJ2-7 and V is TRBV2; D gene unclear. The V gene lost 6 bases and the J gene lost 7 bases, with 19 bases spanning the gap. This CDR3 has 14 residues. Germline CDR1 is SNHLY and CDR2 is FYNNEI. The CDR3 loop is CASRTPGSFSEQYF. CDR3 DNA sequence: TGTGCCAGCAGGACCCCAGGCTCTTTCTCGGAGCAGTACTTC.

This clonotype has ten or more counts. V usage is TRBV7-9 and J usage is TRBJ2-3, with 12 bases identical to TRBD2. The V segment lost 5 bases and the J segment 6 bases; nucleotides outside the gene matches: 18. The CDR3 is 19 residues long. The germline V gene has CDR1 SEHNR and CDR2 FQNEAQ (reference sequence). Written as DNA, the CDR3 is TGTGCCAGCAGCCTTAGCCGGGCTAGCGGGGGGGCATCATGGGATACGCAGTATTTT. As protein: CASSLSRASGGASWDTQYF.

This clonotype was detected only a few times. This rearrangement joins TRBV7-9 to TRBJ2-2; maybe TRBD2 (6 bases). This CDR3 spans 13 amino acids. Between the trimmed V and J ends, which lost 5 bases and 7 bases, there was a span of 11 bases. Germline V gives CDR1 SEHNR, CDR2 FQNEAQ (reference sequence). For the CDR3, the DNA is TGTGCCAGCAGCCGGGGGACCGGCGGGGAGCTGTTTTTT. It codes for CASSRGTGGELFF.

This clonotype was counted many times. J is TRBJ1-1 and V is TRBV28; 9 bases map to TRBD1. This CDR3 has 16 amino acids. The trim removed 7 bases at V and 6 bases at J, leaving 15 bases unmatched. From germline, CDR1 is MDHEN and CDR2 SYDVKM. CDR3 in DNA: TGTGCCAGCACCTTAGGACAGGGGATCTTTCTCTCTGAAGCTTTCTTT. Amino acids: CASTLGQGIFLSEAFF.

This clonotype was picked up many times. The chain uses TRBV20-1 and TRBJ2-3; TRBD2 aligns across 8 bases. J gave up 3 bases and V 8 bases, and 13 bases lay outside the gene matches. The CDR3 length is 15 residues. Per germline, CDR1 DFQATT and CDR2 SNEGSKA (reference sequence). CDR3 region: CSPHRGGGRTDTQYF. The CDR3 bases are TGCAGTCCCCACCGTGGCGGGGGGAGAACAGATACGCAGTATTTT.

There are many counts of this clonotype. The chain is built from TRBV20-1 and TRBJ2-2; the match to TRBD2 covers 10 bases. The CDR3 has 17 amino acids. Germline CDR1 reads DFQATT; CDR2 reads SNEGSKA (reference sequence). V gave up 6 bases and J gave up 5 bases; unmatched junction bases: 15. The CDR3 is CSAADPQTSGDTGELFF. The CDR3 DNA reads as TGCAGTGCGGCCGATCCCCAAACTAGCGGGGATACCGGGGAGCTGTTTTTT.

This clonotype was picked up many times. The chain recombines TRBV12-3 or TRBV12-4 with TRBJ2-1; weak D call: TRBD1 (6 bases). The V end lost 5 bases, the J end lost 14 bases, and 19 bases lay between the germline ends. The CDR3 covers 13 residues. Written as DNA, the CDR3 is TGTGCCAGCAGTCCTCAGCTACAGGGTTCGGAGTTCTTC. Translated: CASSPQLQGSEFF.

There are many counts of this clonotype. The CDR3 DNA reads TGTGCCAGCAGCCCAACCCCGGGTTGGACAGGGACTTACAATGAGCAGTTCTTC. It is translated as CASSPTPGWTGTYNEQFF. The chain has TRBV11-3 and TRBJ2-1, with 8 bases aligning to TRBD1. Germline V gene lookup returns CDR1 SGHNT and CDR2 YENEEA. The CDR3 covers 18 residues. V trimming: 5 bases; J trimming: 4 bases; junction bases outside the gene matches: 16.

This sequence joins TRBV4-2 and TRBJ2-1; TRBD2 matches at 10 bases. Germline trimming cut 0 bases from V and 0 bases from J; bases unmatched to any gene: 11. Germline V gene data show CDR1 as LGHNA and CDR2 as YNFKEQ. This CDR3 spans 20 amino acids. The CDR3 coding sequence is TGTGCCAGCAGCCAAGAAAATAGCGGGGGGACCTATAGCTCCTACAATGAGCAGTTCTTC. Translating gives CASSQENSGGTYSSYNEQFF.

The table lists this clonotype with many counts. V is TRBV15 and J is TRBJ2-3; 9 bases map to TRBD1. The CDR3 has 21 amino acids. Germline assignment: CDR1 LNHNV and CDR2 YYDKDF (reference sequence). The V segment lost 0 bases and the J segment 6 bases; nucleotides outside the gene matches: 22. The CDR3 nucleotides are TGTGCCACCAGCAGAGATAAGGGCTGGTTTAGGGGACAGGGAATGGCGGATACGCAGTATTTT. Protein: CATSRDKGWFRGQGMADTQYF.

This clonotype was found many times. The CDR3 loop reads CASPGLAGGPVGEQYF. CDR3 coding DNA: TGTGCCAGCCCGGGACTAGCGGGGGGGCCAGTCGGCGAGCAGTACTTC. This chain links TRBV3-1 with TRBJ2-7; 16 bases fit TRBD2. Trimming took 8 bases from V and 6 from J; bases not matched to a gene: 10. The CDR3 sequence is 16 residues long. CDR1 LGHDT and CDR2 YNNKEL come from the germline V gene (reference sequence).

About this clonotype: A much larger clone sits a single nucleotide away, making a read error possible. The chain carries TRBV4-2 and TRBJ1-2; D remains ambiguous. Trimming left V 0 bases short and J 2 bases short, with 13 bases between. Germline V lookup: CDR1 LGHNA, CDR2 YNFKEQ. CDR3 size: 16 residues. The CDR3 bases are TGTGCCAGCAGCCAAGAAACGGGAATCTGGAACTATGGCTACACCTTC. Amino acids: CASSQETGIWNYGYTF.

This clonotype has ten or more counts. J is TRBJ2-7 and V is TRBV2, with a possible D match to TRBD1 (5 bases). This CDR3 comprises 12 residues. From germline, CDR1 is SNHLY and CDR2 FYNNEI. Trimming took 6 bases from V and 3 from J, leaving 9 bases between them. The CDR3 loop is CASSRDLYEQYF. The DNA of the CDR3 is TGTGCCAGCAGCAGGGATCTCTACGAGCAGTACTTC.